This TCR beta chain comes out of a study of OX40 agonist ivuxolimab in advanced cancers. V was shortened by 0 bases and J by 4 bases, with 10 bases between the two germline ends. This CDR3 contains 14 residues. CDR1 is SGDLS and CDR2 is YYNGEE in the germline V gene. TCRdb keeps only in-frame clones here, not all; method: immunoSEQ multiplex PCR. The sample consists of tens of thousands of clones, 75% to 95% of them appearing once. The sample here was CD4+ or CD8+ T cells sorted from blood, taken in a trial of the OX40 agonist ivuxolimab. This TCR was sampled from an adult with an advanced solid tumor such as melanoma, head and neck, liver or kidney cancer. The rearrangement links TRBV9 to TRBJ1-1; D is unclear. The CDR3 loop is CASSVGVFGTEAFF. In DNA form, the CDR3 reads TGTGCCAGCAGCGTAGGGGTTTTTGGCACTGAAGCTTTCTTT. The variable domain in full, with the rest retrieved from reference TRBV9 and TRBJ1-1, is DSGVTQTPKHLITATGQRVTLRCSPRSGDLSVYWYQQSLDQGLQFLIQYYNGEERAKGNILERFSAQQFPDLHSELNLSSLELGDSALYFCASSVGVFGTEAFFGQGTRLTVV.